Listed here are 24 T cell receptor beta chains from one sample, sequenced in a study of PD-1 blockade in classical Hodgkin lymphoma. Patients all relapsed after autologous stem cell transplantation, and there was variation in brentuximab vedotin exposure. Applied to thawed PBMCs, magnetic negative selection was the method used to isolate CD8+ T cells. The protocol was immunoSEQ multiplex PCR, while the TCRdb copy is restricted to in-frame clones and leaves out a portion. The profile shows over 25,000 clones, 88% of them singletons. The material sequenced was CD8+ T cells from blood, taken at baseline. These TCRs come from a human donor with classical Hodgkin lymphoma.

The chain links TRBV19 to TRBJ2-3; no clear D. Germline V gives CDR1 LNHDA, CDR2 SQIVND (reference sequence). This CDR3 is 16 amino acids long. Trimming removed 3 bases from V and 5 bases from J, with 18 bases in between. This chain's CDR3 is CASSIGTAMLGDTQYF. The CDR3, as DNA: TGTGCCAGTAGTATTGGCACCGCCATGTTGGGAGATACGCAGTATTTT.

The genes are TRBV6-5 and TRBJ1-1; no clear D gene. V was cut by 0 bases and J by 6 bases, with 17 bases left in between. Germline V gene lookup returns CDR1 MNHEY and CDR2 SVGAGI. The CDR3 extends over 16 amino acids. Written as DNA, the CDR3 is TGTGCCAGCAGTTACTCGAAGGGTGGCGGGGATCCTGAAGCTTTCTTT. Translating gives CASSYSKGGGDPEAFF.

The rearrangement uses TRBV7-8 and TRBJ2-1; a weak D match, TRBD2 (6 bases). This CDR3 region has 14 residues. Germline CDR1 and CDR2: SGHVS and FQNEAQ. Trimming left V 3 bases short and J 12 bases short, with 18 bases between. CDR3 amino acids: CASSFTDRRVGQFF. Written as DNA, the CDR3 is TGTGCCAGCAGCTTCACGGACCGGAGGGTTGGGCAGTTCTTC. The full variable domain, with the rest looked up from reference TRBV7-8 and TRBJ2-1, is GAGVSQSPRYKVAKRGQDVALRCDPISGHVSLFWYQQALGQGPEFLTYFQNEAQLDKSGLPSDRFFAERPEGSVSTLKIQRTQQEDSAVYLCASSFTDRRVGQFFGPGTRLTVL.

The genes are TRBV7-8 and TRBJ2-6; TRBD1 is a possible D gene (6 bases). The CDR3 is 17 amino acids. V lost 2 bases and J lost 0, with 11 bases in between. Germline assignment: CDR1 SGHVS and CDR2 FQNEAQ. CDR3 nucleotides: TGTGCCAGCAGCTTACCAGGGGAGAGCTCTGGGGCCAACGTCCTGACTTTC. Encoded protein: CASSLPGESSGANVLTF.

The gene calls are TRBV9 and TRBJ2-1; 9 bases are a match to TRBD1. With V trimmed by 3 bases and J by 8 bases, 9 bases remained unmatched. The CDR3 is 15 amino acids. Looked up from germline, CDR1 is SGDLS and CDR2 is YYNGEE. CDR3 sequence: CASSARDRVLDEQFF. In nucleotides, the CDR3 is TGTGCCAGCAGCGCCCGGGACAGGGTGCTCGATGAGCAGTTCTTC.

This chain joins TRBV13 and TRBJ2-1, with 8 bases identical to TRBD2. V trimming: 3 bases; J trimming: 6 bases; junction bases outside the gene matches: 16. CDR1 and CDR2 from the germline V gene are PRHDT and FYEKMQ (reference sequence). The CDR3 is 18 amino acids. DNA for the CDR3: TGTGCCAGCAGCTTTTCCTTACATGTCGGGAGGGCCCGCAATGAGCAGTTCTTC. This translates into CASSFSLHVGRARNEQFF.

The chain joins TRBV9 to TRBJ2-5; D call uncertain. The CDR3 is 15 amino acids. The V and J ends lost 4 bases and 2 bases respectively, with 15 bases between them. Germline loops: CDR1 SGDLS, CDR2 YYNGEE. The CDR3: CASSPFLAPQETQYF. CDR3 coding DNA: TGTGCCAGCAGCCCATTTCTGGCACCTCAAGAGACCCAGTACTTC.

This clone was recorded once. The chain uses TRBV27 and TRBJ1-2; TRBD1 matches at 12 bases. CDR1 and CDR2 from the germline V gene are MNHEY and SMNVEV (reference sequence). CDR3 length: 19 residues. J lost 7 bases, V lost 5 bases, and 20 bases had no gene match. The chain's CDR3 is CASSRILRDRGRWKGGYTF. The CDR3 DNA is TGTGCCAGCAGTCGAATACTCCGGGACAGGGGGCGCTGGAAAGGTGGCTACACCTTC.

This clone appeared a single time. The rearrangement joins TRBV28 to TRBJ2-3; TRBD2 aligns across 10 bases. With 5 bases clipped from V and 9 bases from J, the junction kept 5 bases outside the gene matches. The CDR3 runs to 13 residues. Germline V gene lookup returns CDR1 MDHEN and CDR2 SYDVKM. In DNA, the CDR3 is TGTGCCAGCAGTCCCCAGACTAGCGGGACGCAGTATTTT. Translating gives CASSPQTSGTQYF.

This sequence joins TRBV28 and TRBJ1-5, with D perhaps matching TRBD1 (6 bases). This CDR3 contains 16 residues. The germline V gene has CDR1 MDHEN and CDR2 SYDVKM. The V end lost 7 bases, the J end lost 0 bases, and 16 bases lay between the germline ends. The CDR3 reads CASTPRDTFSNQPQHF. The CDR3 DNA reads as TGTGCCAGCACACCCCGGGACACCTTTAGCAATCAGCCCCAGCATTTT.

The chain uses TRBV10-2 and TRBJ2-7; either TRBD1 or TRBD2 may fit D (5 bases each). The V end was cut by 5 bases, the J end by 7 bases, with 12 bases between. The CDR3 extends over 12 amino acids. Germline V gives CDR1 WSHSY, CDR2 SAAADI. The CDR3, as DNA: TGCGCCAGCAGTCAGGGTTCGGGGGAGCAGTACTTC. Protein sequence: CASSQGSGEQYF.

V usage is TRBV2 and J usage is TRBJ2-7; the D is unclear. Germline-derived CDR1 and CDR2 are SNHLY and FYNNEI. The CDR3 consists of 14 residues. Trimming took off 3 bases at V and 6 bases at J, with 15 bases between the two ends. CDR3 protein: CASSDANPIGEQYF. CDR3 sequence (DNA): TGTGCCAGCAGTGATGCGAACCCTATCGGCGAGCAGTACTTC. Using reference TRBV2 and TRBJ2-7 for the parts outside the CDR3, the full variable domain is EPEVTQTPSHQVTQMGQEVILRCVPISNHLYFYWYRQILGQKVEFLVSFYNNEISEKSEIFDDQFSVERPDGSNFTLKIRSTKLEDSAMYFCASSDANPIGEQYFGPGTRLTVT.

J is TRBJ1-1 and V is TRBV9; the match to TRBD1 covers 8 bases. CDR1 and CDR2 from the germline V gene are SGDLS and YYNGEE. The CDR3 has 14 amino acids. J gave up 4 bases and V 3 bases, and 5 bases lay outside the gene matches. The CDR3 loop reads CASSGTGRSTEAFF. CDR3 nucleotides: TGTGCCAGCAGCGGGACAGGGCGTAGCACTGAAGCTTTCTTT.

The gene calls are TRBV28 and TRBJ2-1; D remains unclear. This CDR3 comprises 14 residues. The V and J ends lost 3 bases and 12 bases respectively, with 18 bases between them. CDR1 MDHEN and CDR2 SYDVKM come from the germline V gene. In nucleotides, the CDR3 is TGTGCCAGCAGTTTGCGGACCCGGTCATTGGGGCAGTTCTTC. Its translation: CASSLRTRSLGQFF.

This clone was found once. CDR3 DNA sequence: TGTGCCAGCAGTGCAGGTAGCAATCAGCCCCAGCATTTT. Encoded protein: CASSAGSNQPQHF. The chain joins TRBV6-4 to TRBJ1-5; D is unresolved. Germline values: CDR1 MRHNA, CDR2 SNTAGT. The CDR3 is 13 residues long. The ends were cut back, 4 bases at V and 0 bases at J, with 4 bases in the middle.

This chain connects TRBV7-9 to TRBJ2-7; 7 positions match TRBD2. Germline V lookup: CDR1 SEHNR, CDR2 FQNEAQ (reference sequence). V dropped 4 bases and J dropped 0; count of bases not matched to a gene: 3. The length of the CDR3 is 14 residues. CDR3 in DNA: TGTGCCAGCAGCTCCGGGAGGCCCTCCTACGAGCAGTACTTC. Amino acid sequence: CASSSGRPSYEQYF.

This clone was seen more than once but under ten times. V usage is TRBV7-9 and J usage is TRBJ2-5, with TRBD1 as a possible D gene (6 bases). The CDR3 length is 15 residues. Trimming removed 6 bases from V and 3 bases from J, with 17 bases in between. Germline V CDR1 and CDR2: SEHNR, FQNEAQ (reference sequence). DNA of the CDR3: TGTGCCAGCAGTGATTCCGGGACAAGGAAAGAGACCCAGTACTTC. This encodes CASSDSGTRKETQYF.

This chain joins TRBV7-6 and TRBJ1-1; D remains ambiguous. Germline V gene data show CDR1 as SGHVS and CDR2 as FNYEAQ. V lost 2 bases to trimming and J lost 0 bases, with 7 bases between them. CDR3 length equals 14 residues. DNA of the CDR3: TGTGCCAGCAGCTTAAACAGACTGAACACTGAAGCTTTCTTT. Translated: CASSLNRLNTEAFF.

The chain joins TRBV27 to TRBJ2-7; TRBD1 matches at 8 bases. CDR3 length: 12 residues. J gave up 7 bases and V 6 bases, and 5 bases lay outside the gene matches. Germline V lookup: CDR1 MNHEY, CDR2 SMNVEV (reference sequence). Here the CDR3 DNA reads TGTGCCAGCAGATCAGGGGGCCGGGAGCAGTACTTC. It yields the protein CASRSGGREQYF.

The V gene is TRBV14, the J gene TRBJ2-5; 7 nucleotides match TRBD1. Germline V CDR1 and CDR2: SGHDN, FVKESK. The trim removed 4 bases at V and 5 bases at J, leaving 7 bases unmatched. The CDR3 is made up of 14 amino acids. The CDR3 region is CASSLQGGRETQYF. In nucleotides, the CDR3 is TGTGCCAGCAGCCTTCAAGGGGGCCGGGAGACCCAGTACTTC.

The chain combines TRBV5-1 with TRBJ2-7, with no clear D. The V gene's germline CDR1 is SGHRS and CDR2 YFSETQ. Trimming removed 0 bases from V and 0 bases from J, with 7 bases in between. CDR3 length: 14 residues. The CDR3 DNA reads as TGCGCCAGCAGCTTGGAAGGTAGCTCCTACGAGCAGTACTTC. It codes for CASSLEGSSYEQYF.

The V gene is TRBV27, the J gene TRBJ2-5, with D unclear. The CDR3 runs 11 residues. V lost 2 bases and J 5 bases, leaving 3 bases between the germline ends. Looked up from germline, CDR1 is MNHEY and CDR2 is SMNVEV (reference sequence). This chain's CDR3 is CASSLGETQYF. DNA of the CDR3: TGTGCCAGCAGTTTAGGGGAGACCCAGTACTTC.

V usage is TRBV28 and J usage is TRBJ2-7, with TRBD1 matching 9 bases. With 6 bases clipped from V and 5 bases from J, the junction kept 5 bases outside the gene matches. From germline, CDR1 is MDHEN and CDR2 SYDVKM. The CDR3 is 13 amino acids. For the CDR3, the DNA is TGTGCCAGCAGCCACAGGGGGCAGGACGAGCAGTACTTC. Protein: CASSHRGQDEQYF.

The sample holds one count of this clone. This sequence joins TRBV7-9 and TRBJ2-5, with D unclear. The CDR3 totals 14 residues. Germline CDR1 reads SEHNR; CDR2 reads FQNEAQ (reference sequence). V lost 0 bases and J 1 base, leaving 6 bases between the germline ends. CDR3 region: CASSLAGFQETQYF. The CDR3, as DNA: TGTGCCAGCAGCTTAGCGGGGTTCCAAGAGACCCAGTACTTC.